These 14 T cell receptor beta chains share one sample of origin, sequenced in a study of cytomegalovirus exposure and HLA in healthy donors. The PCR employed 60 Vbeta primers together with 13 Jbeta primers. Measured with immunoSEQ multiplex PCR; TCRdb has only the in-frame clones, and not every one. The sample has fewer than 150,000 clones; about 82% are singletons. The sample taken for sequencing was PBMCs. The source of these receptors is a man younger than 40 in good health and CMV-seronegative.

This chain uses TRBV5-1 with TRBJ1-2, with 8 nucleotides matching TRBD1. V trimming: 2 bases; J trimming: 6 bases; junction bases outside the gene matches: 9. The CDR3 consists of 15 residues. CDR1 and CDR2 from the germline V gene are SGHRS and YFSETQ. CDR3 protein: CASSFFLTGGDGYTF. CDR3 in DNA: TGCGCCAGCAGCTTTTTCCTCACAGGGGGTGATGGCTACACCTTC.

The chain couples TRBV6-5 to TRBJ2-7, with D possibly matching TRBD2 (6 bases). The CDR3 is 14 residues long. Trimming removed 4 bases from V and 5 bases from J, with 15 bases in between. Germline CDR1 MNHEY, CDR2 SVGAGI. CDR3 coding DNA: TGTGCCAGCAGTTGGGACTTAGATGTCGACGAGCAGTACTTC. It specifies CASSWDLDVDEQYF.

The V gene is TRBV5-1, the J gene TRBJ2-1, with 10 bases matching TRBD1. V shed 4 bases and J 9 bases; nucleotides not matched to a gene: 7. This CDR3 has 14 amino acids. The germline gives CDR1 SGHRS, CDR2 YFSETQ. CDR3 nucleotides: TGCGCCAGCAGCCCCGGGACAGGGGATACTGAGCAGTTCTTC. Its protein product is CASSPGTGDTEQFF. Variable domain in full (rest from reference TRBV5-1 and TRBJ2-1): KAGVTQTPRYLIKTRGQQVTLSCSPISGHRSVSWYQQTPGQGLQFLFEYFSETQRNKGNFPGRFSGRQFSNSRSEMNVSTLELGDSALYLCASSPGTGDTEQFFGPGTRLTVL.

This chain links TRBV27 with TRBJ2-7; D remains unclear. Germline V gene data show CDR1 as MNHEY and CDR2 as SMNVEV (reference sequence). This CDR3 contains 13 residues. V lost 2 bases and J lost 0, with 5 bases in between. CDR3 coding DNA: TGTGCCAGCAGTTTAAAGAGCTCCTACGAGCAGTACTTC. Its protein is CASSLKSSYEQYF.

The chain combines TRBV7-8 with TRBJ2-7, with D uncertain. The V gene lost 5 bases and the J gene lost 9 bases, with 20 bases spanning the gap. This CDR3 region has 14 residues. Germline CDR1 and CDR2: SGHVS and FQNEAQ. CDR3 DNA sequence: TGTGCCAGCAGCCCCGAAACCACTAAAACGACGCAGTACTTC. Residues: CASSPETTKTTQYF.

The V gene is TRBV2, the J gene TRBJ1-3, with D tentatively TRBD1 (5 bases). The CDR3 is 18 amino acids. Per the germline V gene, CDR1 is SNHLY and CDR2 is FYNNEI. Trimming removed 4 bases at V and 4 bases at J, with 23 bases between. CDR3 amino acids: CASSVPWGGERSGNTIYF. In nucleotides, the CDR3 is TGTGCCAGCAGTGTCCCCTGGGGGGGGGAGCGATCGGGAAACACCATATATTTT.

V and J are TRBV6-6 and TRBJ1-2; D is perhaps TRBD1 (6 bases). The V gene lost 2 bases and the J gene lost 3 bases, with 13 bases spanning the gap. Germline V CDR1 and CDR2: MNHNY, SVGAGI (reference sequence). This CDR3 contains 15 residues. The CDR3 DNA follows: TGTGCCAGCAGTTACACCCAGGACAGTTACTATGGCTACACCTTC. Protein product: CASSYTQDSYYGYTF.

This clone was detected once. The V gene is TRBV29-1, the J gene TRBJ2-1, with 7 bases fitting TRBD2. Per germline, CDR1 SQVTM and CDR2 ANQGSEA. V shed 7 bases, J shed 1 base, and the junction held 13 bases outside the gene matches. This CDR3 comprises 16 residues. The CDR3 DNA is TGCAGCGCTGAGCGGGTAGCGGGTAAATCCTACAATGAGCAGTTCTTC. Amino acids: CSAERVAGKSYNEQFF.

The chain recombines TRBV7-3 with TRBJ2-1; TRBD2 matches at 7 bases. V shed 5 bases and J 3 bases; nucleotides not matched to a gene: 1. Germline V gene lookup returns CDR1 SGHTA and CDR2 FQGTGA. The CDR3 spans 13 residues. This CDR3 is CASSGTNYNEQFF. The DNA of the CDR3 is TGTGCCAGCAGCGGGACTAACTACAATGAGCAGTTCTTC.

CDR3 DNA: TGTGCCAGCAGTGAAGCTGGGACAGGGTACGAGCAGTACTTC. Translated, it gives CASSEAGTGYEQYF. J is TRBJ2-7 and V is TRBV6-1, with TRBD1 matching over 9 bases. Germline V gene sequence: CDR1 MNHNS, CDR2 SASEGT. This CDR3 contains 14 residues. The V segment lost 0 bases and the J segment 4 bases; nucleotides outside the gene matches: 1.

Remarks on this clone: The identical CDR3 is also encoded by other nucleotide sequences in the sample. The rearrangement uses TRBV4-1 and TRBJ2-3; TRBD2 agrees at 10 bases. J lost 4 bases, V lost 1 base, and 8 bases had no gene match. The germline gives CDR1 MGHRA, CDR2 YSYEKL. The CDR3 is made up of 17 amino acids. The CDR3 nucleotides are TGCGCCAGCAGCCAAGGACGACTAGCGGGCGGGGCAGATACGCAGTATTTT. The encoded protein is CASSQGRLAGGADTQYF.

This chain uses TRBV18 with TRBJ1-1; D remains ambiguous. With 0 bases removed from V and 1 base from J, the gap between germline ends came to 18 bases. Germline V gene data show CDR1 as KGHSH and CDR2 as LQKENI. The CDR3 is made up of 18 amino acids. As DNA, the CDR3 is TGTGCCAGCTCACCACCACAATTCCAAGCGCGGTCGAACACTGAAGCTTTCTTT. Encoded protein: CASSPPQFQARSNTEAFF. Filled out from reference TRBV18 and TRBJ1-1, the complete variable domain reads NAGVMQNPRHLVRRRGQEARLRCSPMKGHSHVYWYRQLPEEGLKFMVYLQKENIIDESGMPKERFSAEFPKEGPSILRIQQVVRGDSAAYFCASSPPQFQARSNTEAFFGQGTRLTVV.

The chain employs TRBV4-2 and TRBJ2-3; D is unresolved. The germline V and J ends were trimmed by 0 bases and 0 bases, with 10 bases remaining between them. Germline lookup yields CDR1 LGHNA and CDR2 YNFKEQ. This CDR3 has 16 residues. The CDR3 DNA is TGTGCCAGCAGCCAAGATTTGCCCAGGAGCACAGATACGCAGTATTTT. Translation gives CASSQDLPRSTDTQYF.

This chain links TRBV29-1 with TRBJ2-1, with D tentatively TRBD1 (6 bases). Germline V lookup: CDR1 SQVTM, CDR2 ANQGSEA. This CDR3 spans 13 amino acids. Trimming cost V 3 bases and J 4 bases, with 10 bases left between them. The CDR3 sequence is CSVESGAYNEQFF. CDR3 nucleotide sequence: TGCAGCGTTGAGTCAGGGGCATACAATGAGCAGTTCTTC.